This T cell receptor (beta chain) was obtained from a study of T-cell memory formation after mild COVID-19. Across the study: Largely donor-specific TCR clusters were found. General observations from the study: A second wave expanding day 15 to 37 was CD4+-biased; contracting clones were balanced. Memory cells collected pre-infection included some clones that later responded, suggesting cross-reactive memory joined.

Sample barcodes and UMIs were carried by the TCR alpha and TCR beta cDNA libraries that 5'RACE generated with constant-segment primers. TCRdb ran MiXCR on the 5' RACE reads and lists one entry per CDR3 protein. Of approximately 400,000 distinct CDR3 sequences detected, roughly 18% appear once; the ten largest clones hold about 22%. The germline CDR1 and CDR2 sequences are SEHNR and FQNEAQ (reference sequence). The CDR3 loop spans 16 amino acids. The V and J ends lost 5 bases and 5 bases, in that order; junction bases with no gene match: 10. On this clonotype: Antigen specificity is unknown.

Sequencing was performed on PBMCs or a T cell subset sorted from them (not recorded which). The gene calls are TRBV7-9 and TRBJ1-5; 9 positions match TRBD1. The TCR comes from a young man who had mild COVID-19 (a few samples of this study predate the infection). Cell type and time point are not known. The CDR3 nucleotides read TGTGCCAGCAGCGGTAGCCACAGGGGGCAAGATCAGCCCCAGCATTTT. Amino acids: CASSGSHRGQDQPQHF.